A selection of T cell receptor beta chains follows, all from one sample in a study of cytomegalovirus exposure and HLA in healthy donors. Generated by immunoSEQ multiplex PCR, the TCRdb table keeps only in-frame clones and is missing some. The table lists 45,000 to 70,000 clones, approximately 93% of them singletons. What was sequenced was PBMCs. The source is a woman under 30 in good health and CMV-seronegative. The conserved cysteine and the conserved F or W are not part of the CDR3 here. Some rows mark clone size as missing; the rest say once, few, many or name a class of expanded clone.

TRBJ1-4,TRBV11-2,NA,ASSLWPKGQVNEKLF
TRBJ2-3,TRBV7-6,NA,ASSLGTGFSSTDTQY
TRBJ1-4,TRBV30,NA,AWRGTAEKLF
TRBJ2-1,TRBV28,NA,ASSPYRSSYNEQF
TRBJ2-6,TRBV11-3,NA,ASSSPLAGGANVLT
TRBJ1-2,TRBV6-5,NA,ASSSRQGANYGYT
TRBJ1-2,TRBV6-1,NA,ASSDPPQLYT
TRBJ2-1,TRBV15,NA,ATSRDSGPSNEQF
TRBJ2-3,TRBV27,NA,ASRKDRVGADTQY
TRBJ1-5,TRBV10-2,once,ASATPGGNQPQH
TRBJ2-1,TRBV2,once,ASRPSGNNEQF
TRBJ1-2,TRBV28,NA,ASSLSGGSNYGYT
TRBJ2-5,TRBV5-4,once,ASSLDGRAETQY
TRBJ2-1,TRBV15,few,ATSRESGSYNEQF
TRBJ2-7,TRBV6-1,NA,ASSPSGGGADEQY
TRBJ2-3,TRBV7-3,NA,ASSLGTGLTDTQY
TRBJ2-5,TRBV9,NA,ASSVAPVETQY
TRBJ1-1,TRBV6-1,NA,ASSETTGGIGTEAF
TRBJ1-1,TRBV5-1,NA,ASSDYDSDGTEAF
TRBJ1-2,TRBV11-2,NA,ASSPGGFYT
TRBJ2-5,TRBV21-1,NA,ASSKVPGPTAETQY
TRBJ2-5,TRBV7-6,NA,ASSLYGQQETQY
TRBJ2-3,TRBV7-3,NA,ASSQRGLSTDTQY
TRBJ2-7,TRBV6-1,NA,ASSESWFAT
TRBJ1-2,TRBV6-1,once,ASSGQGRGYGYT
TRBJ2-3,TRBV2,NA,ASNGVVEDTQY
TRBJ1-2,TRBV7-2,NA,ASSLEALRRGYT
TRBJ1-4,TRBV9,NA,ASSRGQSNPWEKLF